This note documents a single T cell receptor (beta chain) sequence. Its cognate antigen has yet to be identified. Base qualities are missing; no much larger clone stands one base away. What the time point label conveys for this sample: baseline before first vaccination. Vaccinee samples came from UK trials COV001 and COV002, including a single-blind randomized controlled phase 2/3 trial of AZD1222 (ChAdOx1 nCoV-19) in healthy adults. For TCRbeta chain sequencing, PBMC samples from trial participants were taken at day 0 and at day 28 after the second dose. The data originate from a study of T cell responses to AZD1222 COVID-19 vaccine (dated by TCRdb to the early 2020s). About the investigation overall: AZD1222 recipients with second doses at about 4 weeks or about 12 weeks were pooled, because spike-specific TCR depth and breadth did not differ between schedules. TCR sequencing covered over 230 trial participants: about 210 given two doses of AZD1222 and around 25 given two doses of MenACWY control vaccine. Trial participants were enrolled into age subgroups of 18-55, 56-69 and 70-plus years, which contained around 150, 28 and 57 TCR-sequenced participants, respectively. What the research found in general, with its limitations: After two AZD1222 doses, both the breadth and the depth of spike-specific TCRs were significantly higher than at day 0 and than in MenACWY recipients. Because no samples from the day 14 peak response were available, repertoires could be characterized only after the peak T cell response. CD4 TCRs associated with the vaccine covered the entire spike protein, and the dominant responses were in regions 160-218 and 743-854. Participants were mostly white British, with more females than males. The authors suggested clonal diversity may have been underestimated. Reportedly, close to half of the unique spike-specific TCRs recognized epitopes lying outside the regions that are mutated in the B.1.351 and B.1.1.7 variants. In the small 56-69-year group, the increase in depth fell short of significance, most likely because of low power. Conclusions about previously exposed vaccinees were limited because only 5 or 6 AZD1222 recipients were SARS-CoV-2 seropositive at baseline.

The CDR3 regions of human TCRbeta chains were analyzed by immunosequencing. The study's processing was this. Repertoire TCRs were matched against a reference library of SARS-CoV-2-specific TCRs generated with the MIRA antigen-specificity platform. Breadth was defined as the fraction of unique TCRs that were SARS-CoV-2-associated, and depth was defined as the fraction of total T cells that were SARS-CoV-2-associated. Using the MIRA data, each spike-specific TCR was mapped to the spike region that the TCR reacts to and placed in a CD4 or CD8 class. Log10-transformed breadth and depth values were compared by one-way ANOVA with Sidak's multiple comparisons tests. TCRdb stores this immuneACCESS table with in-frame sequences only. Part of the clones is absent; in the studies checked, under half of the shortfall reflects unresolved V genes, and no reason is known for the rest. V, J and clone size derive from that table, while D and trimming were established from the DNA sequence. In all, the sample holds more than 140,000 clones, and around nine tenths of those were seen once. The ten top clones hold about 5.3% of the sample.

Sequences SQVTM (CDR1) and ANQGSEA (CDR2) are obtained from the germline V gene. The junction carries 15 bases between V and J, which are trimmed by 5 bases and 5 bases respectively. The CDR3 contains 13 residues, cysteine and phenylalanine counted. Only the CDR3 DNA stays, 39 bases, in frame from base 1. The sequencing here drew on peripheral blood, taken on day 0 of AZD1222 vaccination. The receptor's source is an adult in good health. Recombination linked TRBV29-1 to TRBJ1-2, with the D gene too uncertain to name. The DNA sequence is as follows: TGCAGCGTTAAGGGAAGCAGGAATTATGGCTACACCTTC. It translates to CSVKGSRNYGYTF.